The clone carrying this T cell receptor beta chain has ten or more counts. Germline CDR1 reads SGDLS; CDR2 reads YYNGEE. CDR3 length: 14 residues. Trimming cost V 7 bases and J 5 bases; bases outside gene matches: 3. The data were obtained in a study of blood T cells in healthy people across ages. Isolation recovered at least 6 million PBMCs from every sample. Sample-barcoded 5' priming and a J-beta primer mix drove a second PCR of 7 to 11 cycles. TCRdb passed the 5' RACE reads through MiXCR, listing each CDR3 protein once. This table has 550,000 to 800,000 distinct CDR3 sequences, around a fifth appearing once.

The source of this sequence is a man aged 65 to 79 in good health. The chain joins TRBV9 to TRBJ2-1, with 13 bases that match TRBD2. Input material: blood. This chain's CDR3 is CASGGTSGNNEQFF. CDR3 sequence (DNA): TGTGCCAGCGGGGGGACTAGCGGGAACAATGAGCAGTTCTTC. The entire variable domain, with the rest obtained from reference TRBV9 and TRBJ2-1, is as follows: DSGVTQTPKHLITATGQRVTLRCSPRSGDLSVYWYQQSLDQGLQFLIQYYNGEERAKGNILERFSAQQFPDLHSELNLSSLELGDSALYFCASGGTSGNNEQFFGPGTRLTVL.